The clone carrying this TCR beta chain has a handful of counts. There are 13 residues in the CDR3. The V gene lost 6 bases and the J gene lost 6 bases, with 12 bases spanning the gap. Germline CDR1 is LGHDT and CDR2 is YNNKEL (reference sequence). The source of the sample is a study of blood T cells in healthy people across ages. Study background: Per two T cells, template switching captured roughly one barcoded beta molecule.

Combining a sample-barcoded 5' primer with a J-beta primer mix, a second PCR ran for about 7 to 11 cycles. TCRdb reprocessed the 5' RACE reads via MiXCR and lists one record per CDR3 protein. The top ten clones hold under 50% of a sample with approximately 800,000 distinct CDR3 sequences, about 55% of them seen once. The chain joins TRBV3-1 to TRBJ1-5; weak D call: TRBD1 (5 bases). The sequenced sample consisted of blood. This clonotype was obtained from a man older than 75 in good health. This CDR3 is CASSQGVGQPQHF. The CDR3 region has the DNA TGTGCCAGCAGTCAGGGTGTTGGTCAGCCCCAGCATTTT.